This T cell receptor (beta chain) was sequenced during a study of shared clonotypes between healthy human individuals. Study-level background: Participating donors consisted of two women and a few men aged 18 to 49.

Study results and caveats: Blood alone was sampled, and tissue repertoires likely differ.

Notes on this clone: Its antigen is currently unknown. With only one base between it and a far larger clone, this is likely a read error.

Every donor was a Caucasian adult from Nashville, Tennessee. The assay was run at deep level. Profiling relied on immunoSEQ multiplex PCR, and the TCRdb table lists in-frame clones only, not all of them. The table lists some 530,000 clones, roughly 80% of them singletons, with 12% in the top ten. Germline assignment: CDR1 MGHRA and CDR2 YSYEKL. CDR3 length: 18 residues. V dropped 0 bases and J dropped 7; count of bases not matched to a gene: 13. The clonotype was recovered from a woman aged 40-49 years in good health. Some clones in this sample may be carry-over from other donors' samples. The chain has TRBV4-1 and TRBJ2-1; 9 bases line up with TRBD1. Sequencing input: PBMCs. CDR3 sequence: CASSQDREGTGIWNEQFF. In DNA form, the CDR3 reads TGCGCCAGCAGCCAAGATCGAGAAGGGACAGGGATCTGGAATGAGCAGTTCTTC.